These 29 T cell receptor beta chains were sequenced from one sample in a study of monozygotic twins with inflammatory bowel disease. TCRdb reanalyzed the 5' RACE reads and collapses them to one entry per CDR3 protein, without DNA. Listed are 330,000 or so distinct CDR3 sequences; 2% to 2.5% falls within the top ten. The sequencing sample was made of blood. These receptors all stem from a human donor with ulcerative colitis or Crohn's disease, or a healthy co-twin of an affected twin (not recorded which).

The genes are TRBV20-1 and TRBJ1-2. The germline CDR1 and CDR2 sequences are DFQATT and SNEGSKA (reference sequence). The CDR3 loop spans 13 amino acids. CDR3 sequence reads: CSARDPLLGGYTF.

The V gene is TRBV20-1, the J gene TRBJ2-1. Per the germline V gene, CDR1 is DFQATT and CDR2 is SNEGSKA (reference sequence). The CDR3 contains 11 residues. The chain's CDR3 is CSAQTRNEQFF.

The rearrangement joins TRBV5-4 to TRBJ2-5; no DNA is available, so the TRBD1 call from TCRdb remains unchecked. There are 16 residues in the CDR3. Germline lookup yields CDR1 SGHNT and CDR2 YYREEE (reference sequence). CDR3 sequence: CASSLGDRGIQETQYF.

The CDR3 sequence: CASSWATETTETQYF. This sequence joins TRBV5-1 and TRBJ2-5. The CDR3 consists of 15 residues. Germline lookup yields CDR1 SGHRS and CDR2 YFSETQ.

The rearrangement links TRBV13 to TRBJ2-5; TCRdb lists TRBD1, though no DNA is available to test this call. Per the germline V gene, CDR1 is PRHDT and CDR2 is FYEKMQ (reference sequence). This CDR3 has 16 amino acids. The CDR3 here is CASSFYEGAFQETQYF.

The chain carries TRBV18 and TRBJ1-1; the TCRdb call, TRBD1, lacks DNA for checking. Germline CDR1 reads KGHSH; CDR2 reads LQKENI. The CDR3 is 12 residues long. This CDR3 reads CASSPSQGEAFF.

The chain uses TRBV29-1 and TRBJ2-7. This CDR3 region has 12 residues. Germline V gene data show CDR1 as SQVTM and CDR2 as ANQGSEA. CDR3 loop: CSVNIGIYEQYF.

V is TRBV6-6 and J is TRBJ1-1; TCRdb gives TRBD1 as the D gene, but with no DNA this cannot be confirmed. From germline, CDR1 is MNHNY and CDR2 SVGAGI (reference sequence). This CDR3 spans 11 amino acids. Here the CDR3 reads CACARGTEAFF.

J is TRBJ2-1 and V is TRBV5-1; TCRdb's assignment of TRBD2 cannot be checked, as there is no DNA. The germline gives CDR1 SGHRS, CDR2 YFSETQ. This CDR3 contains 18 residues. This chain's CDR3 is CASSWGLAGGPSYNEQFF.

The chain carries TRBV5-1 and TRBJ1-1; TCRdb's D gene call, TRBD1, goes unchecked for lack of DNA. The germline V gene has CDR1 SGHRS and CDR2 YFSETQ. The CDR3 totals 14 residues. CDR3 residues: CASSLTGGITEAFF.

The J gene is TRBJ2-7, the V gene TRBV5-1; TCRdb reports TRBD1, a call that lacks DNA to check it against. Germline-derived CDR1 and CDR2 are SGHRS and YFSETQ. This CDR3 region has 16 residues. The CDR3 sequence: CASSLMIGDRGNEQYF.

The V call is TRBV6-6, the J call TRBJ1-6. The CDR3 contains 13 residues. Looked up from germline, CDR1 is MNHNY and CDR2 is SVGAGI (reference sequence). Here the CDR3 reads CASASSYNSPLHF.

V and J are TRBV20-1 and TRBJ2-3. The CDR3 length is 13 residues. The germline gives CDR1 DFQATT, CDR2 SNEGSKA (reference sequence). The CDR3 loop is CSAGEGPADTQYF.

The V call is TRBV5-6, the J call TRBJ1-3; TCRdb returns TRBD1, unconfirmable since there is no DNA. The CDR3 spans 15 residues. CDR1 and CDR2 (germline): SGHDT, YYEEEE. The CDR3 reads CASSPDWESGNTIYF.

The chain employs TRBV7-2 and TRBJ1-4. Germline assignment: CDR1 SGHTA and CDR2 FQGNSA. The CDR3 consists of 11 residues. CDR3 sequence: CASSSYEKLFF.

The chain joins TRBV12-3 or TRBV12-4 to TRBJ2-1. The CDR3 sequence is 13 residues long. The CDR3 protein is CASTWDFYNEQFF.

The chain joins TRBV27 to TRBJ2-1. CDR1 is MNHEY, CDR2 SMNVEV, per germline (reference sequence). The CDR3 has 15 residues. The CDR3 loop is CASSFAGSSYNEQFF.

The chain recombines TRBV5-6 with TRBJ2-1. The CDR3 runs to 12 residues. Germline loops: CDR1 SGHDT, CDR2 YYEEEE. The CDR3 sequence: CASSLVAREQFF.

This chain connects TRBV28 to TRBJ2-7; the TCRdb D gene call, TRBD2, has no DNA to confirm it. Per the germline V gene, CDR1 is MDHEN and CDR2 is SYDVKM. This CDR3 has 15 amino acids. Here the CDR3 reads CASSLPSLSSYEQYF.

CDR3 protein: CAIRFLGSEQFF. V and J are TRBV10-3 and TRBJ2-1. Germline CDR1 and CDR2: ENHRY and SYGVKD. CDR3 length: 12 residues.

The CDR3 region is CASSLWESSYEQYF. The V call is TRBV7-2, the J call TRBJ2-7. CDR3 length equals 14 residues. Germline loops: CDR1 SGHTA, CDR2 FQGNSA. The full variable domain, completed using reference TRBV7-2 and TRBJ2-7, is GAGVSQSPSNKVTEKGKDVELRCDPISGHTALYWYRQSLGQGLEFLIYFQGNSAPDKSGLPSDRFSAERTGGSVSTLTIQRTQQEDSAVYLCASSLWESSYEQYFGPGTRLTVT.

J is TRBJ2-7 and V is TRBV9; TCRdb's assignment of TRBD1 cannot be checked, as there is no DNA. The CDR3 is 13 amino acids. Germline V CDR1 and CDR2: SGDLS, YYNGEE. The CDR3 reads CASSVVPGFEQYF.

The CDR3 region is CASSLQGRNSPLHF. The rearrangement links TRBV25-1 to TRBJ1-6; as DNA is missing, the TRBD1 call by TCRdb cannot be tested. The CDR3 extends over 14 amino acids. CDR1 MGHDK and CDR2 SYGVNS come from the germline V gene.

CDR3 loop: CASSQGGRAYEQYF. J is TRBJ2-7 and V is TRBV4-2. The CDR3 is 14 residues long. CDR1 and CDR2 (germline): LGHNA, YNFKEQ.

The V call is TRBV7-9, the J call TRBJ2-7; TCRdb gives TRBD1 as the D gene, but with no DNA this cannot be confirmed. The CDR3 runs 14 residues. Germline-derived CDR1 and CDR2 are SEHNR and FQNEAQ (reference sequence). The CDR3 spells CASSPTGGAYEQYF.

V and J are TRBV20-1 and TRBJ2-7; TCRdb's D gene call, TRBD2, goes unchecked for lack of DNA. The germline CDR1 and CDR2 sequences are DFQATT and SNEGSKA (reference sequence). This CDR3 is 17 amino acids long. This chain's CDR3 is CSAPTLAGVLFSYEQYF.

The chain combines TRBV28 with TRBJ2-1; absent DNA, TCRdb's TRBD2 call cannot be checked. The germline gives CDR1 MDHEN, CDR2 SYDVKM. The CDR3 sequence is 16 residues long. CDR3 loop: CASSSIAGAVSNEQFF.

The chain employs TRBV5-5 and TRBJ2-5; TCRdb names TRBD1, which stays unverified in the absence of DNA. Germline assignment: CDR1 SGHKS and CDR2 YYEKEE (reference sequence). CDR3 length equals 16 residues. This CDR3 is CASRGGRDTYQETQYF.

The CDR3 sequence is CASSLVAGGDRYNEQFF. The chain links TRBV7-2 to TRBJ2-1; TCRdb names TRBD1, which stays unverified in the absence of DNA. The length of the CDR3 is 17 residues. Germline CDR1 SGHTA, CDR2 FQGNSA.